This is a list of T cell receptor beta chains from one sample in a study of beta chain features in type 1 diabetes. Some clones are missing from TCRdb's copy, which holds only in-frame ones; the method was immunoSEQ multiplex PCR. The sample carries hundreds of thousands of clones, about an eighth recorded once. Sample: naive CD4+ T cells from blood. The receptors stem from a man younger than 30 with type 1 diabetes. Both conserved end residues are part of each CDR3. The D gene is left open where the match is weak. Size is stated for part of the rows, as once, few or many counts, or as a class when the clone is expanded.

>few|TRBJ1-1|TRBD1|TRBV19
TGTGCCAGTAGGAGGGACAGTGAAGCTTTCTTT
CASRRDSEAFF
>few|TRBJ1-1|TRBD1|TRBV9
TGTGCCAGCAGCGTAGTGGGGACAGGGGGCACTGAAGCTTTCTTT
CASSVVGTGGTEAFF
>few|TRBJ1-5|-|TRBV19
TGTGCCAGTAGTTTGTTGGGCAGGCCCGACAATCAGCCCCAGCATTTT
CASSLLGRPDNQPQHF
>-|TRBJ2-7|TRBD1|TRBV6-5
TGTGCCAGCGGACAGGGTATTCACGAGCAGTACTTC
CASGQGIHEQYF
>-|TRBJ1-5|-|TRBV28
TGTGCCAGCAGTTCCCCTCTAGGGACCCATCAGCCCCAGCATTTT
CASSSPLGTHQPQHF
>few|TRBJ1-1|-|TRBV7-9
TGTGCCAGCAGCGAAAGACAGACCGACGCTTTCTTT
CASSERQTDAFF
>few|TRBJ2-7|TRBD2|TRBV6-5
TGTGCCAGCAGTTATTCAGCGGGGGGGCGCTACGAGCAGTACTTC
CASSYSAGGRYEQYF
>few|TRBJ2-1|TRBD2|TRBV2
TGTGCCAGCAGGGGAACTAGCGGGAACTCGTACAATGAGCAGTTCTTC
CASRGTSGNSYNEQFF
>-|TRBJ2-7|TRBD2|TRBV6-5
TGTGCCAGCAGTTACTCGACGGCGGGAGGGCCGCACGAGCAGTACTTC
CASSYSTAGGPHEQYF
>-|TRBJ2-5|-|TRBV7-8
TGTGCCAGCAGCTCCCAGGGGTACCAAGAGACCCAGTACTTC
CASSSQGYQETQYF
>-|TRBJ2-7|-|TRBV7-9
TGTGCCAGCACCAAGGGGAATTCCTACGAGCAGTACTTC
CASTKGNSYEQYF
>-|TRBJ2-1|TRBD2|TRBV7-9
TGTGCCAGCAGTCGCGGGACTAGAGGACGGGATGAGCAGTTCTTC
CASSRGTRGRDEQFF
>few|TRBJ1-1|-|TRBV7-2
TGTGCCAGCAGCTTAGGTGGGGCGCGGGGCACTGAAGCTTTCTTT
CASSLGGARGTEAFF
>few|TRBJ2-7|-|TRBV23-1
TGCGCCAGGCCCCTTCGTAGAGTAGGGGCCTACGAGCAGTACTTC
CARPLRRVGAYEQYF
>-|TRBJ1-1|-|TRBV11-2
TGTGCCAGCAGCTTAGTTGCCGGCGAAGGCACTGAAGCTTTCTTT
CASSLVAGEGTEAFF
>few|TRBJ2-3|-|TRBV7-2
TGTGCCAGCAGCTTAGACCGGGGGAGCACAGATACGCAGTATTTT
CASSLDRGSTDTQYF
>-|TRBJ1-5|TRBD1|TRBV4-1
TGCGCCAGCAGCCGGGGACAGGGAGAGGGGCAGCCCCAGCATTTT
CASSRGQGEGQPQHF
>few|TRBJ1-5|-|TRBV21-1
TGTGCCCCGCAGCGCGGGGCAAGGGGAAGACAGCCCCAGCATTTT
CAPQRGARGRQPQHF
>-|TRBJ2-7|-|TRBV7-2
TGTGCCAGCAGCTTAGCTTCGAGCTACGAGCAGTACTTC
CASSLASSYEQYF
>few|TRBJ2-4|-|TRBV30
TGTGCCTGGAGTGGAGACAGGTGGTCGGACGAAGTAATAGCCAAAAACATTCAGTACTTC
CAWSGDRWSDEVIAKNIQYF
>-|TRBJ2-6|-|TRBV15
TGTGCCACCAGCAGATGGGGTCGGTCTGGGGCCAACGTCCTGACTTTC
CATSRWGRSGANVLTF
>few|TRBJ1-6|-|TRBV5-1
TGCGCCAGCAGCTTTTCGGTTCCCAATTCACCCCTCCACTTT
CASSFSVPNSPLHF
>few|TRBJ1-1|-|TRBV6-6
TGTGCCAGCAGCAGGGGAAGGACTGAAGCTTTCTTT
CASSRGRTEAFF
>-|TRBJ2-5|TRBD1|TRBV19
TGTGCCAGTAGTATTGGGGCCGCAGGGGGCAACCAAGAGACCCAGTACTTC
CASSIGAAGGNQETQYF
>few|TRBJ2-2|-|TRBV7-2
TGTGCCAGCAGCTTTGAGATCACCGGGGAGCTGTTTTTT
CASSFEITGELFF
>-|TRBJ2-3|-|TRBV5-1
TGCGCCAGCAGGCTGGGCGTCAGCACAGATACGCAGTATTTT
CASRLGVSTDTQYF
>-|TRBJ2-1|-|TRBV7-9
TGTGCCAGCAGCCCCCTCTCGGGGGGCACCCACAATGAGCAGTTCTTC
CASSPLSGGTHNEQFF
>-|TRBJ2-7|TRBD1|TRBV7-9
TGTGCCAGCAGCCCCCGAAACCGGGACAGGGGAACCGAGCAGTACTTC
CASSPRNRDRGTEQYF
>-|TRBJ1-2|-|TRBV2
TGTGCCTTCCGCACAGAAATCCGGGGTGGCTACACCTTC
CAFRTEIRGGYTF